This T cell receptor (beta chain) was retrieved from a study of CD8+ T cells in alopecia areata. Study background: Treated patients were given oral tofacitinib, which was dosed at 5 to 10 mg twice daily.

Trimming removed 3 bases from V and 2 bases from J, with 13 bases in between. Per germline, CDR1 SGHRS and CDR2 YFSETQ. The CDR3 runs 15 residues. Treatment indicated: oral pan-JAK inhibitor, 5-10 mg twice daily. Researchers gathered lesional scalp punch biopsies and peripheral blood from patients with alopecia areata. The study's findings and limits: Whether baseline CD8+ expansion is linked to response remains uncertain, given a single nonresponder. Scalp specimens additionally yield sequences from normal skin's resident alphabeta T cells.

The sequencing template was cDNA reverse transcribed from extracted RNA. The table came from immunoSEQ multiplex PCR; TCRdb's copy has only in-frame clones and leaves some out. The data contain around 190,000 clones, 60% of them singletons. As to this clone: Its antigen is unidentified.

The V and J genes are TRBV5-1 and TRBJ2-3, with D unclear. The origin of this receptor is a human donor with alopecia areata. The source was CD4+ T cells sorted from blood, collected at week 24, from a patient treated with tofacitinib. For the CDR3, the DNA is TGCGCCAGCAGCTGGACCCCCGAGTACACAGATACGCAGTATTTT. The encoded protein is CASSWTPEYTDTQYF.